These 28 T cell receptor beta chains were sequenced from one sample in a study of blood T cell repertoires in COVID-19. The table came from immunoSEQ multiplex PCR; TCRdb's copy has only in-frame clones and leaves some out. The sample lists 95,000 to 150,000 clones; about four fifths were seen once. Source material: peripheral blood. The receptors here all came from a man between 60 and 75 years old with active or convalescent COVID-19.

The chain employs TRBV18 and TRBJ2-7; maybe TRBD2 (5 bases). The CDR3 loop spans 13 amino acids. Trimming left V 2 bases short and J 6 bases short, with 11 bases between. CDR1 and CDR2 (germline): KGHSH, LQKENI. The CDR3 spells CASSPEGYSEQYF. CDR3 nucleotide sequence: TGTGCCAGCTCACCAGAGGGTTATAGCGAGCAGTACTTC.

The V gene is TRBV6-2 or TRBV6-3, the J gene TRBJ2-5; TRBD1 is a possible D gene (7 bases). The J call may be in error: the DNA end matches TRBJ2-7 better. This CDR3 region has 17 residues. From germline, CDR1 is MNHEY and CDR2 SVGEGT. CDR3 nucleotide sequence: TGTGCCAGCAGCCCGGGGGACAGTCGGTTGGAATGGTTCGAGCAGTACTTC. Its protein is CASSPGDSRLEWFEQYF.

The chain employs TRBV29-1 and TRBJ2-7, with 13 bases identical to TRBD2. With 5 bases clipped from V and 3 bases from J, the junction kept 4 bases outside the gene matches. Germline V CDR1 and CDR2: SQVTM, ANQGSEA. The length of the CDR3 is 14 residues. The CDR3 is CSVLGLAGIYEQYF. The CDR3 nucleotides are TGCAGCGTTCTGGGACTAGCGGGGATCTACGAGCAGTACTTC.

This clone has more than one count but fewer than ten. This chain joins TRBV5-6 and TRBJ2-7; weak D call: TRBD1 (6 bases). The V end was cut by 5 bases, the J end by 2 bases, with 11 bases between. The CDR3 sequence is 13 residues long. CDR1 and CDR2 from the germline V gene are SGHDT and YYEEEE. CDR3 DNA sequence: TGTGCCAGCAGTCAGGGGACCCCCTACGAGCAGTACTTC. It is translated as CASSQGTPYEQYF.

CDR3 residues: CASGLVLAGLGGNTIYF. CDR3 bases: TGTGCTAGTGGTTTGGTACTAGCGGGTTTAGGTGGAAACACCATATATTTT. The rearrangement joins TRBV12-5 to TRBJ1-3, with D uncertain. The germline V gene has CDR1 LGHNT and CDR2 FRNRAP. This CDR3 contains 17 residues. The V and J ends lost 0 bases and 3 bases respectively, with 15 bases between them. The full variable domain, rest sourced from reference TRBV12-5 and TRBJ1-3, is DARVTQTPRHKVTEMGQEVTMRCQPILGHNTVFWYRQTMMQGLELLAYFRNRAPLDDSGMPKDRFSAEMPDATLATLKIQPSEPRDSAVYFCASGLVLAGLGGNTIYFGEGSWLTVV.

The chain joins TRBV7-7 to TRBJ2-5, with D maybe TRBD2 (6 bases). The CDR3 totals 14 residues. With 2 bases removed from V and 5 bases from J, the gap between germline ends came to 12 bases. Germline V lookup: CDR1 SSHAT, CDR2 FNYEAQ (reference sequence). The DNA for the CDR3 is TGTGCCAGCAGCTTATGGAGGGGTGGGGAGACCCAGTACTTC. Translated, it gives CASSLWRGGETQYF.

The chain is built from TRBV5-1 and TRBJ2-3; unclear D gene. The CDR3 covers 15 residues. Deletions cut 1 base from V and 1 base from J, with 10 bases between. CDR1 SGHRS and CDR2 YFSETQ come from the germline V gene. The DNA for the CDR3 is TGCGCCAGCAGCTTGCCCCTAGTGGGCACAGATACGCAGTATTTT. Translating it yields CASSLPLVGTDTQYF.

The chain is built from TRBV18 and TRBJ2-2, with D hard to call. CDR3 length equals 14 residues. V was trimmed by 2 bases and J by 4 bases, leaving 8 bases between them. From germline, CDR1 is KGHSH and CDR2 LQKENI. This CDR3 reads CASSPERSTGELFF. CDR3 DNA: TGTGCCAGCTCACCAGAGAGGAGCACCGGGGAGCTGTTTTTT.

CDR3 protein: CASSKGQAVGAGEYF. The CDR3 DNA follows: TGTGCCAGCAGTAAGGGACAGGCGGTTGGGGCTGGGGAGTACTTC. The chain couples TRBV6-5 to TRBJ2-7; 8 bases agree with TRBD1. V shed 5 bases and J 11 bases; nucleotides not matched to a gene: 17. The length of the CDR3 is 15 residues. Germline V gene lookup returns CDR1 MNHEY and CDR2 SVGAGI.

This clone was seen a single time. The chain is built from TRBV28 and TRBJ2-1, with TRBD1 matching 9 bases. The germline V gene has CDR1 MDHEN and CDR2 SYDVKM. Unmatched junction bases numbered 8, after V lost 7 bases and J lost 4 bases. This CDR3 contains 15 residues. Here the CDR3 reads CASNPGTGSYNEQFF. CDR3 coding DNA: TGTGCCAGCAACCCCGGGACAGGGTCTTACAATGAGCAGTTCTTC.

The chain employs TRBV7-8 and TRBJ2-7; 8 bases line up with TRBD2. Germline-derived CDR1 and CDR2 are SGHVS and FQNEAQ. This CDR3 has 21 amino acids. V lost 2 bases and J lost 4; bases outside the gene matches: 25. The CDR3 coding sequence is TGTGCCAGCAGCTTAAGTTCTGGTACAGCAAGTTCCGCGGGAGGATTTTACGAGCAGTACTTC. Translating gives CASSLSSGTASSAGGFYEQYF. Filled out from reference TRBV7-8 and TRBJ2-7, the complete variable domain reads GAGVSQSPRYKVAKRGQDVALRCDPISGHVSLFWYQQALGQGPEFLTYFQNEAQLDKSGLPSDRFFAERPEGSVSTLKIQRTQQEDSAVYLCASSLSSGTASSAGGFYEQYFGPGTRLTVT.

The chain employs TRBV18 and TRBJ1-2; no reliable D call. Germline V gene data show CDR1 as KGHSH and CDR2 as LQKENI. The V gene lost 5 bases and the J gene lost 5 bases, with 12 bases spanning the gap. This CDR3 is 13 amino acids long. CDR3 coding DNA: TGTGCCAGCTCAGAGGGAGGGAATTATGGCTACACCTTC. This codes for CASSEGGNYGYTF. Full variable domain (remainder filled in from reference TRBV18 and TRBJ1-2): NAGVMQNPRHLVRRRGQEARLRCSPMKGHSHVYWYRQLPEEGLKFMVYLQKENIIDESGMPKERFSAEFPKEGPSILRIQQVVRGDSAAYFCASSEGGNYGYTFGSGTRLTVV.

The chain uses TRBV29-1 and TRBJ2-7; TRBD1 agrees at 8 bases. This CDR3 has 15 residues. After removal of 5 bases from V and 7 bases from J, the junction contained 16 bases not matched to a gene. Germline CDR1 reads SQVTM; CDR2 reads ANQGSEA. The CDR3 bases are TGCAGCGTTCGGTCCCCGGGACAGGACTCGGGTGAGCAGTACTTC. It translates to CSVRSPGQDSGEQYF.

This rearrangement joins TRBV28 to TRBJ2-4, with D possibly being TRBD2 (7 bases). Trimming removed 6 bases from V and 1 base from J, with 13 bases in between. CDR3 length: 15 residues. Germline V lookup: CDR1 MDHEN, CDR2 SYDVKM. This CDR3 reads CASRAGAGAKNIQYF. The CDR3 DNA follows: TGTGCCAGCAGGGCGGGGGCCGGGGCCAAAAACATTCAGTACTTC.

The chain combines TRBV27 with TRBJ2-1, with 8 nucleotides matching TRBD1. There are 17 residues in the CDR3. V shed 4 bases, J shed 8 bases, and the junction held 16 bases outside the gene matches. The germline CDR1 and CDR2 sequences are MNHEY and SMNVEV (reference sequence). CDR3 sequence reads: CASSSLPGQEFLDEQFF. For the CDR3, the DNA is TGTGCCAGCAGTTCACTTCCGGGACAGGAGTTTTTGGATGAGCAGTTCTTC.

In its sample, this clone was seen a few times. V is TRBV20-1 and J is TRBJ2-1; 10 nucleotides align to TRBD2. CDR1 is DFQATT, CDR2 SNEGSKA, per germline (reference sequence). CDR3 length: 15 amino acids. Trimming removed 3 bases from V and 4 bases from J; junction bases left unmatched: 6. Here the CDR3 reads CSASFGLAAYNEQFF. As DNA, the CDR3 is TGCAGTGCTAGTTTCGGACTAGCGGCTTACAATGAGCAGTTCTTC.

The gene calls are TRBV19 and TRBJ2-3; TRBD2 aligns across 12 bases. The CDR3 extends over 14 amino acids. Germline CDR1 reads LNHDA; CDR2 reads SQIVND (reference sequence). Losses at the gene ends were 8 bases for V and 4 bases for J; bases not matched to a gene: 4. The CDR3 DNA is TGTGCCAGTTCGACTAGCGGGAGCGCAGATACGCAGTATTTT. It specifies CASSTSGSADTQYF.

This clone has more than one count but fewer than ten. This chain uses TRBV6-4 with TRBJ2-3; possible D gene TRBD1, 6 bases. The CDR3 extends over 14 amino acids. Germline CDR1 is MRHNA and CDR2 is SNTAGT. With 4 bases removed from V and 2 bases from J, the gap between germline ends came to 10 bases. CDR3 bases: TGTGCCAGCAGTGTAGGGGGACCCACAGATACGCAGTATTTT. Its protein product is CASSVGGPTDTQYF.

The rearrangement links TRBV5-4 to TRBJ1-2; D might be TRBD1 (6 bases). Trimming removed 4 bases at V and 0 bases at J, with 16 bases between. CDR3 length equals 16 residues. Germline CDR1 and CDR2: SGHNT and YYREEE (reference sequence). The CDR3 region is CASSKSGQPANYGYTF. Here the CDR3 DNA reads TGTGCCAGCAGCAAATCAGGACAGCCAGCTAACTATGGCTACACCTTC.

J is TRBJ2-5 and V is TRBV7-3; D is uncertain. The CDR3 loop spans 13 amino acids. Per the germline V gene, CDR1 is SGHTA and CDR2 is FQGTGA. The V end was cut by 6 bases, the J end by 6 bases, with 14 bases between. The CDR3 DNA reads TGTGCCAGCAGTCCTGGTCCGGAGAAGACCCAGTACTTC. It translates to CASSPGPEKTQYF.

The chain couples TRBV13 to TRBJ1-3, with a possible D match to TRBD1 (5 bases). V shed 2 bases and J shed 7 bases, with 12 bases lying between them. The germline V gene has CDR1 PRHDT and CDR2 FYEKMQ (reference sequence). CDR3 length: 14 residues. The CDR3: CASSLRTLGNTIYF. The CDR3 DNA follows: TGTGCCAGCAGCTTACGGACACTTGGGAACACCATATATTTT. The full variable domain, with the rest looked up from reference TRBV13 and TRBJ1-3, is AAGVIQSPRHLIKEKRETATLKCYPIPRHDTVYWYQQGPGQDPQFLISFYEKMQSDKGSIPDRFSAQQFSDYHSELNMSSLELGDSALYFCASSLRTLGNTIYFGEGSWLTVV.

V is TRBV3-1 (or the pseudogene TRBV3-2) and J is TRBJ2-3; no definite D call. The CDR3 has 14 residues. With 4 bases removed from V and 1 base from J, the gap between germline ends came to 9 bases. CDR1 is LGHDT and CDR2 is YNNKEL in the germline V gene (reference sequence). Written as DNA, the CDR3 is TGTGCCAGCAGCCCCCGCAGCGGCACAGATACGCAGTATTTT. Translated: CASSPRSGTDTQYF.

This clone has a single count. This chain joins TRBV5-1 and TRBJ2-2; TRBD1 matches 7 bases. The length of the CDR3 is 15 residues. In germline, CDR1 is SGHRS, CDR2 YFSETQ. V lost 4 bases and J lost 3; bases outside the gene matches: 6. The CDR3 sequence is CASSERQGDTGELFF. The CDR3 DNA follows: TGCGCCAGCAGCGAACGCCAGGGGGACACCGGGGAGCTGTTTTTT.

The genes are TRBV5-1 and TRBJ1-1; D is unclear. The germline gives CDR1 SGHRS, CDR2 YFSETQ. V lost 4 bases and J 4 bases, leaving 11 bases between the germline ends. The CDR3 has 13 amino acids. The chain's CDR3 is CASSPTRSTEAFF. The CDR3 DNA reads as TGCGCCAGCAGCCCGACCCGGAGCACTGAAGCTTTCTTT.

The gene calls are TRBV7-9 and TRBJ1-6, with 7 positions matching TRBD1. Germline trimming cut 5 bases from V and 7 bases from J; bases unmatched to any gene: 5. The V gene's germline CDR1 is SEHNR and CDR2 FQNEAQ (reference sequence). This CDR3 region has 14 residues. The CDR3 DNA follows: TGTGCCAGCAGCCCCCGACAGGGAAATTCACCCCTCCACTTT. Encoded protein: CASSPRQGNSPLHF. The variable domain in full, completed from reference TRBV7-9 and TRBJ1-6, reads DTGVSQNPRHKITKRGQNVTFRCDPISEHNRLYWYRQTLGQGPEFLTYFQNEAQLEKSRLLSDRFSAERPKGSFSTLEIQRTEQGDSAMYLCASSPRQGNSPLHFGNGTRLTVT.

The rearrangement uses TRBV7-2 and TRBJ2-1; D gene unclear. V dropped 5 bases and J dropped 6 bases, with 8 bases sitting between them. CDR1 is SGHTA and CDR2 is FQGNSA in the germline V gene. The CDR3 consists of 12 residues. The CDR3 loop is CASSPLRNEQFF. The CDR3 nucleotides read TGTGCCAGCAGCCCACTCCGCAATGAGCAGTTCTTC.

The gene calls are TRBV9 and TRBJ2-1, with D possibly matching TRBD2 (6 bases). Germline V CDR1 and CDR2: SGDLS, YYNGEE. Trimming shortened V by 3 bases and J by 7 bases, and 14 bases separated the two germline ends. This CDR3 contains 14 residues. CDR3 DNA sequence: TGTGCCAGCAGCGCCGTAGTGGGAGGAAATGAGCAGTTCTTC. Amino acid sequence: CASSAVVGGNEQFF. Supplemented by reference TRBV9 and TRBJ2-1, the full variable domain reads DSGVTQTPKHLITATGQRVTLRCSPRSGDLSVYWYQQSLDQGLQFLIQYYNGEERAKGNILERFSAQQFPDLHSELNLSSLELGDSALYFCASSAVVGGNEQFFGPGTRLTVL.

This clone was seen only once. The chain is built from TRBV6-6 and TRBJ2-5; 7 bases line up with TRBD2. Trimming took 4 bases from V and 0 from J; bases not matched to a gene: 8. Per the germline V gene, CDR1 is MNHNY and CDR2 is SVGAGI (reference sequence). CDR3 length: 16 amino acids. The CDR3: CASSSKVGGYQETQYF. Here the CDR3 DNA reads TGTGCCAGCAGTTCTAAGGTCGGGGGGTACCAAGAGACCCAGTACTTC.